The present T cell receptor (beta chain) was sequenced within a study of shared clonotypes between healthy human individuals. Study at large: Those who served as donors were a couple of women and a few men between the ages of 18 and 49.

Naive CD8 cells were CD45RO-negative, positively selected for CCR7, excluding terminally differentiated effector memory CD45RA+ cells. The healthy adult donors were HIV-negative and reported no recent acute infections or vaccinations. Sequencing was performed with immunoSEQ multiplex PCR; in TCRdb, only in-frame clones are kept and a portion is missing. The sample consists of over 2 million clones, over 85% of them appearing once. The sample taken for sequencing was naive CD8+ T cells sorted from blood. The sequence came from a man between 18 and 35 years old in good health.

The DNA of the CDR3 is TGTGCCAGCGTCCTAACCGGCGGCGGGGTTTATGGCTACACCTTC. Translation gives CASVLTGGGVYGYTF. This chain joins TRBV11-2 and TRBJ1-2; D call uncertain. CDR3 length equals 15 residues. The V gene lost 8 bases and the J gene lost 5 bases, with 21 bases spanning the gap. Per the germline V gene, CDR1 is SGHAT and CDR2 is FQNNGV. The whole variable domain, filled in from reference TRBV11-2 and TRBJ1-2, reads EAGVAQSPRYKIIEKRQSVAFWCNPISGHATLYWYQQILGQGPKLLIQFQNNGVVDDSQLPKDRFSAERLKGVDSTLKIQPAKLEDSAVYLCASVLTGGGVYGYTFGSGTRLTVV.